This T cell receptor beta chain was recovered during a study of blood T cell repertoires in COVID-19. Turning to the study itself: Acute-phase and convalescent COVID-19 samples originated in the United States, Italy and Spain.

Original handling: Amplification from reference gene primers served as the basis for estimated nucleated cell counts. Measured with immunoSEQ multiplex PCR; TCRdb has only the in-frame clones, and not every one. V and J calls and clone size are copied from that table; D and trimming were computed from the DNA. The sample gives 83,000 or so clones, 77% of which show up once; roughly a tenth is in the top ten. Germline-derived CDR1 and CDR2 are MNHEY and SVGAGI. CDR3 length equals 14 residues. The germline V and J ends were trimmed by 6 bases and 2 bases, with 13 bases remaining between them. Material for sequencing was peripheral blood. The sequence was collected from a woman aged 80 or over with acute or convalescent COVID-19. V usage is TRBV6-5 and J usage is TRBJ1-2, with a tentative D call TRBD1 (6 bases). This CDR3 reads CASSPGHLNYGYTF. As DNA, the CDR3 is TGTGCCAGCAGCCCGGGACACCTCAACTATGGCTACACCTTC.